This T cell receptor (beta chain) was captured in a study of T cell responses to AZD1222 COVID-19 vaccine. Whole-study results and caveats: A rise in Spike-specific TCR breadth and depth followed two AZD1222 doses. Only five or six individuals given AZD1222 were seropositive at baseline.

Germline CDR1 SQVTM, CDR2 ANQGSEA. V was trimmed by 1 base and J by 8 bases, leaving 11 bases between them. The CDR3 runs to 12 residues. Generated by immunoSEQ multiplex PCR, the TCRdb table keeps only in-frame clones and is missing some. The sample has roughly 110,000 clones; 80% to 90% are singletons. This clone has only one observation. Its antigen is unidentified. Sequenced here: peripheral blood, sampled on day 0 of AZD1222 vaccination. V usage is TRBV29-1 and J usage is TRBJ1-2, with a possible D match to TRBD1 (5 bases). The clonotype comes from an adult in good health. CDR3 residues: CSVEGWGNGYTF. In DNA, the CDR3 is TGCAGCGTTGAAGGGTGGGGGAACGGCTACACCTTC.